This T cell receptor beta chain is drawn from a study of regulatory and conventional T cells in RAG deficiency. Regarding the study as a whole: Treg unique TCR beta sequences were about 91-fold fewer in Omenn syndrome and CID/AS patients than controls. These Omenn syndrome Treg sorts may hold peripherally activated cells instead. In Omenn syndrome, Treg and Tconv repertoires overlapped >90%.

As concerns this clone: Its target is not known.

Genomic DNA came from blood conventional CD4+ T cells gated CD25-low CD127-high. Sequencing used immunoSEQ multiplex PCR; TCRdb keeps in-frame clones, though not all of them. The sample records about 30,000 clones, approximately 96% being singletons. The CDR3 sequence is 14 residues long. The junction had 7 bases not matched to a gene; V was cut back by 5 bases and J by 4 bases. In germline, CDR1 is SEHNR, CDR2 FQNEAQ (reference sequence). These data were likewise used in another study, on regulatory T cells. That investigation notes: Primers: 52 TRBV forward and 13 TRBJ reverse. Regulatory T cells showed the strongest V-J pair restriction and V/J gene skewing among patient repertoires.

The rearrangement links TRBV7-9 to TRBJ1-1; 7 bases agree with TRBD1. Sequenced sample: CD25- CD4+ T cells sorted from blood. This TCR was recovered from a human donor in good health. The CDR3, as DNA: TGTGCCAGCAGCCGACAGGGTTGGGGCACTGAAGCTTTCTTT. Its translation is CASSRQGWGTEAFF. The full variable domain, with the rest looked up from reference TRBV7-9 and TRBJ1-1, is DTGVSQNPRHKITKRGQNVTFRCDPISEHNRLYWYRQTLGQGPEFLTYFQNEAQLEKSRLLSDRFSAERPKGSFSTLEIQRTEQGDSAMYLCASSRQGWGTEAFFGQGTRLTVV.